A selection of T cell receptor beta chains follows, all from one sample in a study of PD-L1 blockade in urothelial cancer. Data came from immunoSEQ multiplex PCR; TCRdb stores just in-frame clones and leaves some out. The sample includes tens of thousands of clones, 85% seen only once; the top ten take approximately 14%. This specimen consisted of PBMCs, obtained around atezolizumab (anti-PD-L1) treatment. Receptor source: a man aged 65 to 85 with urothelial cancer. Each CDR3 is given with its conserved first and last residue. D genes are given only for firm matches. Rows may omit the clone size; those that give it use once, few, many or a size class.

d_call	v_call	clone_size	j_call	cdr3_aa	cdr3_nt
-	TRBV5-1	once	TRBJ2-1	CASSEAGVYNEQFF	TGCGCCAGCAGCGAAGCAGGGGTTTACAATGAGCAGTTCTTC
TRBD2	TRBV7-9	once	TRBJ2-7	CASSLAGGYEQYF	TGTGCCAGCAGCTTAGCGGGGGGGTACGAGCAGTACTTC
-	TRBV6-1	-	TRBJ2-2	CASSRTGGELFF	TGTGCCAGCAGTCGGACTGGCGGGGAGCTGTTTTTT
TRBD1	TRBV29-1	-	TRBJ1-2	CSARQGLGYTF	TGCAGCGCCCGACAGGGCCTTGGCTACACCTTC
TRBD1	TRBV5-5	-	TRBJ1-1	CASSLGQGTINTEAFF	TGTGCCAGCAGCTTGGGACAGGGGACTATTAACACTGAAGCTTTCTTT
TRBD2	TRBV2	-	TRBJ2-7	CASTRTSGRAGYEQYF	TGTGCCAGCACAAGGACTAGCGGGAGGGCCGGGTACGAGCAGTACTTC
TRBD2	TRBV7-6	-	TRBJ2-1	CASSLALTSDEQFF	TGTGCCAGCAGCTTAGCCTTGACTAGCGATGAGCAGTTCTTC
-	TRBV9	-	TRBJ2-7	CASSVGPEGYEQYF	TGTGCCAGCAGCGTAGGCCCCGAGGGCTACGAGCAGTACTTC
-	TRBV5-4	once	TRBJ1-1	CASSLVTPMNTEAFF	TGTGCCAGCAGCTTGGTGACACCCATGAACACTGAAGCTTTCTTT
-	TRBV7-8	-	TRBJ2-1	CASISGPPGGINEQFF	TGTGCCAGCATCTCGGGGCCACCTGGGGGGATCAATGAGCAGTTCTTC
TRBD2	TRBV7-8	few	TRBJ2-1	CASSLGTSGNEQFF	TGTGCCAGCAGCTTAGGGACTAGCGGAAATGAGCAGTTCTTC
TRBD1	TRBV5-1	-	TRBJ2-1	CASSTGQPYYNEQFF	TGCGCCAGCAGCACGGGACAGCCTTACTACAATGAGCAGTTCTTC
TRBD1	TRBV2	-	TRBJ1-2	CASSAGTGGVYGYTF	TGTGCCAGCAGCGCCGGGACAGGGGGCGTCTATGGCTACACCTTC
TRBD1	TRBV5-4	-	TRBJ2-7	CASSLARGLSSEQYF	TGTGCCAGCAGCTTGGCCAGGGGGCTGTCTTCCGAGCAGTACTTC
-	TRBV7-9	-	TRBJ1-1	CASSKPDGGAEAFF	TGTGCCAGCAGCAAACCGGACGGAGGGGCTGAAGCTTTCTTT
-	TRBV9	-	TRBJ2-3	CASSDGDTQYF	TGTGCCAGCAGCGACGGAGATACGCAGTATTTT